This TCR beta chain came from a study of cytomegalovirus exposure and HLA in healthy donors. Trimming cost V 0 bases and J 3 bases, with 15 bases left between them. The CDR3 covers 16 residues. Germline V gives CDR1 ENHRY, CDR2 SYGVKD. PCR amplification relied on 60 Vbeta primers (plus 13 Jbeta primers). Measured with immunoSEQ multiplex PCR; TCRdb has only the in-frame clones, and not every one. The data contain 130,000 or so clones, 82% of them singletons. Sequences were obtained from PBMCs. The rearrangement links TRBV10-3 to TRBJ2-7, with a possible D match to TRBD1 (5 bases). This receptor was identified in a woman aged 40 to 49 in good health and CMV-seronegative. CDR3 sequence reads: CAISESGRPDGYEQYF. As DNA, the CDR3 is TGTGCCATCAGTGAGTCGGGGCGGCCTGACGGCTACGAGCAGTACTTC.